This TCR beta chain stems from a study of blood T cell repertoires in COVID-19. For the study at large: PBMCs, B-cell-depleted T cells, or T cells were the source of the cDNA or gDNA that made up the material.

Assay: immunoSEQ multiplex PCR; the TCRdb copy retains only in-frame clones and omits some. The top ten hold about 0.58% of the sample, which has about 190,000 clones, 85% to 90% seen once. J was trimmed by 2 bases and V by 3 bases; bases with no gene match: 5. Germline CDR1 and CDR2: ENHRY and SYGVKD. The CDR3 spans 15 residues. The sequenced material came from peripheral blood. The clonotype originates from a middle-aged man with acute or convalescent COVID-19. The gene calls are TRBV10-3 and TRBJ2-3; TRBD1 aligns across 7 bases. The CDR3 nucleotides read TGTGCCATCAGTGATTGGGGGACAGACACAGATACGCAGTATTTT. This translates into CAISDWGTDTDTQYF.